Below, 18 T cell receptor beta chains from the same sample are listed, as sequenced in a study of blood T cells in healthy people across ages. A second PCR, run for about 7 to 12 cycles, used a sample-barcoded 5' primer plus a J-beta primer mix. TCRdb reprocessed the 5' RACE reads via MiXCR and lists one record per CDR3 protein. The sample yields approximately 1,000,000 distinct CDR3 sequences, under 55% seen once. Sequenced input: blood. The receptors originated from a woman between 55 and 75 years old in good health.

This clonotype has only a few counts. In nucleotides, the CDR3 is TGTGCCAGCAGTTTATTCGGGATACCGTACAATGAGCAGTTCTTC. Amino acid sequence: CASSLFGIPYNEQFF. The chain recombines TRBV27 with TRBJ2-1; TRBD2 is a possible D gene (5 bases). This CDR3 is 15 amino acids long. The germline V gene has CDR1 MNHEY and CDR2 SMNVEV (reference sequence). V was trimmed by 1 base and J by 4 bases, leaving 11 bases between them.

This clonotype was observed a few times. The chain recombines TRBV29-1 with TRBJ1-2; D is unclear. The CDR3 length is 14 residues. Trimming left V 5 bases short and J 0 bases short, with 13 bases between. Germline V gives CDR1 SQVTM, CDR2 ANQGSEA. The CDR3 sequence: CSVSPVGPNYGYTF. The CDR3 DNA reads TGCAGCGTTTCCCCAGTTGGTCCTAACTATGGCTACACCTTC.

This clonotype occurred a few times. This sequence joins TRBV4-2 and TRBJ2-1; the D is unclear. This CDR3 has 15 residues. V lost 0 bases, J lost 7 bases, and 13 bases lay in between. Germline CDR1 LGHNA, CDR2 YNFKEQ. CDR3 loop: CASSQEAGWRNEQFF. The CDR3 coding sequence is TGTGCCAGCAGCCAAGAAGCTGGGTGGCGGAATGAGCAGTTCTTC.

This clonotype was counted once. J is TRBJ1-4 and V is TRBV7-9; D might be TRBD1 (6 bases). The V gene's germline CDR1 is SEHNR and CDR2 FQNEAQ (reference sequence). This CDR3 comprises 15 residues. Between the trimmed V and J ends, which lost 5 bases and 6 bases, there was a span of 16 bases. The CDR3 nucleotides read TGTGCCAGCAGCCCTTTGTGGGGGGGCGATGAAAAACTGTTTTTT. Protein product: CASSPLWGGDEKLFF. Using reference TRBV7-9 and TRBJ1-4 for the parts outside the CDR3, the full variable domain is DTGVSQNPRHKITKRGQNVTFRCDPISEHNRLYWYRQTLGQGPEFLTYFQNEAQLEKSRLLSDRFSAERPKGSFSTLEIQRTEQGDSAMYLCASSPLWGGDEKLFFGSGTQLSVL.

The chain combines TRBV6-2 or TRBV6-3 with TRBJ2-7; 9 bases match TRBD2. Trimming cost V 4 bases and J 2 bases; bases outside gene matches: 12. The length of the CDR3 is 17 residues. Germline V CDR1 and CDR2: MNHEY, SVGEGT. The DNA for the CDR3 is TGTGCCAGCAGTTCGGACAGACGGCGGGAGGGCCCCTACGAGCAGTACTTC. This encodes CASSSDRRREGPYEQYF.

In its sample, this clonotype was seen a few times. The J gene is TRBJ2-1, the V gene TRBV29-1, with D possibly TRBD2 on 5 matching bases. Per the germline V gene, CDR1 is SQVTM and CDR2 is ANQGSEA. Trimming took 4 bases from V and 3 from J, leaving 16 bases between them. The CDR3 length is 15 residues. CDR3 sequence reads: CSVGPARVDYNEQFF. The CDR3 DNA reads as TGCAGCGTTGGCCCCGCGAGGGTCGACTACAATGAGCAGTTCTTC.

V gene TRBV27 combines with J gene TRBJ2-3, with 7 bases aligning to TRBD2. This CDR3 region has 16 residues. Germline V CDR1 and CDR2: MNHEY, SMNVEV (reference sequence). J was trimmed by 2 bases and V by 10 bases; bases with no gene match: 15. The CDR3: CATRDHQAGLTDTQYF. The CDR3 nucleotides are TGTGCCACCCGGGACCACCAAGCGGGGCTCACAGATACGCAGTATTTT.

V is TRBV28 and J is TRBJ2-3; D may be TRBD1 (5 bases). V was clipped by 7 bases and J by 14 bases, with 28 bases between them. CDR1 is MDHEN and CDR2 is SYDVKM in the germline V gene. The CDR3 extends over 15 amino acids. CDR3 amino acids: CASTRSQTVVRPLYF. DNA for the CDR3: TGTGCCAGCACCCGAAGCCAGACAGTGGTCCGGCCATTGTATTTT.

The V gene is TRBV25-1, the J gene TRBJ2-7; 8 bases match TRBD1. Germline CDR1 is MGHDK and CDR2 is SYGVNS. V lost 8 bases, J lost 5 bases, and 8 bases stayed unmatched. The CDR3 loop spans 13 amino acids. CDR3 loop: CASGGTGLNEQYF. CDR3 in DNA: TGTGCCAGCGGGGGGACAGGTCTAAACGAGCAGTACTTC.

This clonotype was seen a few times. The rearrangement links TRBV25-1 to TRBJ1-4; D gene ambiguous. Trimming removed 1 base at V and 5 bases at J, with 11 bases between. CDR1 and CDR2 from the germline V gene are MGHDK and SYGVNS. This CDR3 is built from 15 residues. CDR3 region: CASSEWRDRNEKLFF. The DNA for the CDR3 is TGTGCCAGCAGTGAATGGCGGGATCGGAATGAAAAACTGTTTTTT.

The CDR3 DNA reads TGTGCCAGCAGTTACTCAATGGCTGGGGGCAGGATCAATGAGCAGTTCTTC. It specifies CASSYSMAGGRINEQFF. V usage is TRBV6-5 and J usage is TRBJ2-1, with D possibly TRBD1 on 6 matching bases. The CDR3 sequence is 17 residues long. Germline V CDR1 and CDR2: MNHEY, SVGAGI. V gave up 0 bases and J gave up 6 bases, with 18 bases separating them.

This clonotype was seen a handful of times. The CDR3 protein is CASSVDSGLSGANVLTF. Here the CDR3 DNA reads TGTGCCAGCAGCGTAGACAGCGGGCTCTCTGGGGCCAACGTCCTGACTTTC. The genes are TRBV9 and TRBJ2-6, with a possible D match to TRBD2 (6 bases). Trimming left V 0 bases short and J 0 bases short, with 10 bases between. CDR1 and CDR2 (germline): SGDLS, YYNGEE. This CDR3 comprises 17 residues. The full variable domain, rest sourced from reference TRBV9 and TRBJ2-6, is DSGVTQTPKHLITATGQRVTLRCSPRSGDLSVYWYQQSLDQGLQFLIQYYNGEERAKGNILERFSAQQFPDLHSELNLSSLELGDSALYFCASSVDSGLSGANVLTFGAGSRLTVL.

There are a few counts of this clonotype. The rearrangement joins TRBV12-3 or TRBV12-4 to TRBJ2-7, with D perhaps assigned TRBD1 or TRBD2 (5 bases each). The CDR3 extends over 11 amino acids. Trimming left V 5 bases short and J 6 bases short, with 8 bases between. DNA of the CDR3: TGTGCCAGCAGTAAGAGGGGCGAGCAGTACTTC. This encodes CASSKRGEQYF.

Note on this clonotype: Mismatch with germline at one junction end may stem from a read error. J is TRBJ2-7 and V is TRBV10-3; D possibly corresponds to TRBD1 (5 bases). This CDR3 has 15 residues. CDR1 ENHRY and CDR2 SYGVKD come from the germline V gene. The DNA of the CDR3 is TGTGCCACCAGTGAGTCGGGCAGGGTCTCCTACGAGCAGTACTTC. This translates into CATSESGRVSYEQYF.

With regard to this clonotype: One end of the junction is discordant with germline, which a read error may explain. This chain links TRBV20-1 with TRBJ2-7; D possibly matches TRBD1 or TRBD2 (7 bases each). The J call could be wrong; TRBJ2-5 is a better fit for the DNA end. This CDR3 is built from 15 residues. CDR1 DFQATT and CDR2 SNEGSKA come from the germline V gene (reference sequence). CDR3 protein: CSAGDQRQGGETQYF. The CDR3, as DNA: TGCAGTGCTGGAGACCAACGACAGGGAGGGGAGACCCAGTACTTC.

This clonotype was observed many times. In DNA form, the CDR3 reads TGTGCCAGCAGCCTCTGGGGGAGTGGTCAGCCCCAGCATTTT. It is translated as CASSLWGSGQPQHF. The rearrangement uses TRBV13 and TRBJ1-5; possible D gene TRBD1, 5 bases. Trimming took off 5 bases at V and 6 bases at J, with 14 bases between the two ends. The CDR3 spans 14 residues. Germline-derived CDR1 and CDR2 are PRHDT and FYEKMQ (reference sequence). Using reference TRBV13 and TRBJ1-5 for the parts outside the CDR3, the full variable domain is AAGVIQSPRHLIKEKRETATLKCYPIPRHDTVYWYQQGPGQDPQFLISFYEKMQSDKGSIPDRFSAQQFSDYHSELNMSSLELGDSALYFCASSLWGSGQPQHFGDGTRLSIL.

This clonotype was observed a few times. The chain is built from TRBV3-1 and TRBJ1-2; TRBD1 aligns across 7 bases. The junction had 10 bases not matched to a gene; V was cut back by 6 bases and J by 0 bases. CDR1 and CDR2 from the germline V gene are LGHDT and YNNKEL (reference sequence). This CDR3 contains 16 residues. Here the CDR3 reads CASSSGQVLANYGYTF. The DNA of the CDR3 is TGTGCCAGCAGTTCTGGACAGGTCCTAGCTAACTATGGCTACACCTTC.

This clonotype was detected only a few times. The CDR3 DNA is TGTGCCATCCTAGCGGGAGCCTCGGTCGAGCAGTTCTTC. Translation gives CAILAGASVEQFF. This chain links TRBV12-3 or TRBV12-4 with TRBJ2-1; the match to TRBD2 covers 10 bases. Trimming at V came to 10 bases and at J to 10 bases, leaving 10 bases not matched to a gene. This CDR3 is 13 amino acids long.